What follows describes a single T cell receptor (beta chain). This entry comes from a study of control samples from healthy donors and cancer patients. The method was immunoSEQ multiplex PCR; TCRdb's version includes in-frame clones alone and lacks a portion of them. The repertoire holds 150,000 to 200,000 clones, 85% to 95% seen once, with 8.5% in the top ten. With 3 bases removed from V and 6 bases from J, the gap between germline ends came to 20 bases. Per the germline V gene, CDR1 is ENHRY and CDR2 is SYGVKD. The CDR3 spans 16 residues. The sample taken for sequencing was blood. The genes are TRBV10-3 and TRBJ1-2; D not certain. The TCR sequence derives from a middle-aged woman in good health. CDR3 in amino acids: CAISEEAGYRADGYTF. CDR3 nucleotide sequence: TGTGCCATCAGTGAAGAGGCAGGTTATAGAGCAGATGGCTACACCTTC.